This T cell receptor (beta chain) came from a study of PD-1 blockade in classical Hodgkin lymphoma. Time point: cycle 4 day 1 (C4D1), after around six weeks of nivolumab. Relapse after autologous stem cell transplantation occurred in every patient, and brentuximab vedotin exposure varied. Purified CD4+ T cells were obtained from thawed PBMCs through magnetic negative selection. Sequencing used immunoSEQ multiplex PCR; TCRdb keeps in-frame clones, though not all of them. The sample records more than 10,000 clones, roughly 90% being singletons. This CDR3 comprises 11 residues. The V gene's germline CDR1 is GTSNPN and CDR2 SVGIG (reference sequence). Trimming removed 3 bases at V and 4 bases at J, with 7 bases between.

This TCR was sampled from a human donor with classical Hodgkin lymphoma. The gene calls are TRBV30 and TRBJ2-7; a possible D gene is TRBD1 (6 bases). The sequences come from CD4+ T cells from blood, collected before the fourth cycle of nivolumab. In nucleotides, the CDR3 is TGTGCCTGGAGGACAGGTTACGAGCAGTACTTC. Amino acid sequence: CAWRTGYEQYF. Full variable domain (missing parts from reference TRBV30 and TRBJ2-7): SQTIHQWPATLVQPVGSPLSLECTVEGTSNPNLYWYRQAAGRGLQLLFYSVGIGQISSEVPQNLSASRPQDRQFILSSKKLLLSDSGFYLCAWRTGYEQYFGPGTRLTVT.